The 32 T cell receptor beta chains given below trace back to one sample, sequenced in a study of CD8 T cells in ankylosing spondylitis. TCRdb processed the 5' RACE reads anew with MiXCR; each CDR3 protein has one entry. This table has 85,000 to 90,000 distinct CDR3 sequences, more than 25% appearing once. Sequenced input: blood, either unsorted or a sorted T cell fraction (not recorded which). These receptors all stem from a male donor with ankylosing spondylitis or in good health (not recorded which).

This clonotype has just a few counts. V and J are TRBV30 and TRBJ1-1; D may be TRBD1 (5 bases). The CDR3 spans 12 residues. Germline V lookup: CDR1 GTSNPN, CDR2 SVGIG (reference sequence). Between the trimmed V and J ends, which lost 2 bases and 5 bases, there was a span of 9 bases. The CDR3 region has the DNA TGTGCCTGGAGTCACGGGGGGACTGAAGCTTTCTTT. Its protein product is CAWSHGGTEAFF. Supplemented by reference TRBV30 and TRBJ1-1, the full variable domain reads SQTIHQWPATLVQPVGSPLSLECTVEGTSNPNLYWYRQAAGRGLQLLFYSVGIGQISSEVPQNLSASRPQDRQFILSSKKLLLSDSGFYLCAWSHGGTEAFFGQGTRLTVV.

The V call is TRBV5-1, the J call TRBJ2-7; TRBD1 might be the D (5 bases). From germline, CDR1 is SGHRS and CDR2 YFSETQ. The V gene lost 0 bases and the J gene lost 5 bases, with 18 bases spanning the gap. The CDR3 extends over 16 amino acids. In nucleotides, the CDR3 is TGCGCCAGCAGCTTGGCCAGGGTGAGTCCTTCGGACGAGCAGTACTTC. Protein sequence: CASSLARVSPSDEQYF.

The rearrangement uses TRBV9 and TRBJ2-1; 8 bases map to TRBD2. Germline assignment: CDR1 SGDLS and CDR2 YYNGEE. CDR3 length: 15 residues. Losses at the gene ends were 4 bases for V and 2 bases for J; bases not matched to a gene: 5. This CDR3 is CASSSQAGAYNEQFF. CDR3 DNA: TGTGCCAGCAGCTCCCAAGCGGGAGCCTACAATGAGCAGTTCTTC. The full variable domain, rest sourced from reference TRBV9 and TRBJ2-1, is DSGVTQTPKHLITATGQRVTLRCSPRSGDLSVYWYQQSLDQGLQFLIQYYNGEERAKGNILERFSAQQFPDLHSELNLSSLELGDSALYFCASSSQAGAYNEQFFGPGTRLTVL.

The chain has TRBV7-2 and TRBJ1-5; D perhaps matches TRBD1 (6 bases). Germline lookup yields CDR1 SGHTA and CDR2 FQGNSA. This CDR3 spans 17 amino acids. Trimming cost V 2 bases and J 2 bases, with 16 bases left between them. CDR3 DNA: TGTGCCAGCAGCTTATTTGTGACAGGCCGAGGCAATCAGCCCCAGCATTTT. Amino acids: CASSLFVTGRGNQPQHF. The variable domain in full, with the rest retrieved from reference TRBV7-2 and TRBJ1-5, is GAGVSQSPSNKVTEKGKDVELRCDPISGHTALYWYRQSLGQGLEFLIYFQGNSAPDKSGLPSDRFSAERTGGSVSTLTIQRTQQEDSAVYLCASSLFVTGRGNQPQHFGDGTRLSIL.

The gene calls are TRBV7-3 and TRBJ2-1; possible D gene TRBD1, 6 bases. The V end was cut by 0 bases, the J end by 8 bases, with 20 bases between. Germline CDR1 and CDR2: SGHTA and FQGTGA. CDR3 length equals 17 residues. CDR3 sequence reads: CASSLTAARGYPDEQFF. CDR3 sequence (DNA): TGTGCCAGCAGCTTAACTGCGGCCAGGGGATATCCGGATGAGCAGTTCTTC.

The chain carries TRBV3-1 and TRBJ2-2; TRBD2 aligns across 10 bases. V dropped 4 bases and J dropped 0; count of bases not matched to a gene: 2. The CDR3 is 16 residues long. Germline values: CDR1 LGHDT, CDR2 YNNKEL (reference sequence). CDR3 sequence: CASSLAGGSNTGELFF. The CDR3 coding sequence is TGTGCCAGCAGCCTAGCGGGGGGTTCGAACACCGGGGAGCTGTTTTTT. Based on the CDR3 plus reference TRBV3-1 and TRBJ2-2, the full variable domain is DTAVSQTPKYLVTQMGNDKSIKCEQNLGHDTMYWYKQDSKKFLKIMFSYNNKELIINETVPNRFSPKSPDKAHLNLHINSLELGDSAVYFCASSLAGGSNTGELFFGEGSRLTVL.

The chain employs TRBV15 and TRBJ1-2, with a weak D call TRBD1 (5 bases). Between the trimmed V and J ends, which lost 0 bases and 1 base, there was a span of 18 bases. CDR1 is LNHNV, CDR2 YYDKDF, per germline (reference sequence). The CDR3 spans 18 residues. The CDR3 nucleotides are TGTGCCACCAGCAGAGATCGGCAGGGAGAAGTGGGTAACTATGGCTACACCTTC. It translates to CATSRDRQGEVGNYGYTF. The full variable domain, rest sourced from reference TRBV15 and TRBJ1-2, is DAMVIQNPRYQVTQFGKPVTLSCSQTLNHNVMYWYQQKSSQAPKLLFHYYDKDFNNEADTPDNFQSRRPNTSFCFLDIRSPGLGDTAMYLCATSRDRQGEVGNYGYTFGSGTRLTVV.

V gene TRBV27 combines with J gene TRBJ1-5, with 10 positions matching TRBD1. Germline V gives CDR1 MNHEY, CDR2 SMNVEV (reference sequence). CDR3 length: 15 residues. Unmatched junction bases numbered 4, after V lost 6 bases and J lost 2 bases. The CDR3 region has the DNA TGTGCCAGCAGACCTGGGACAGGGGGCAATCAGCCCCAGCATTTT. Its protein is CASRPGTGGNQPQHF.

This clonotype showed up just a few times. The rearrangement joins TRBV7-9 to TRBJ1-5; D gene uncertain. The germline V gene has CDR1 SEHNR and CDR2 FQNEAQ (reference sequence). Trimming removed 5 bases at V and 0 bases at J, with 2 bases between. This CDR3 comprises 12 residues. The CDR3 DNA sequence: TGTGCCAGCAGCCTTAGCAATCAGCCCCAGCATTTT. Protein sequence: CASSLSNQPQHF.

The chain couples TRBV7-8 to TRBJ1-1, with D possibly being TRBD1 (5 bases). Per the germline V gene, CDR1 is SGHVS and CDR2 is FQNEAQ. There are 14 residues in the CDR3. V was cut by 5 bases and J by 1 base, with 11 bases left in between. CDR3 amino acids: CASSPPRGNTEAFF. The CDR3 DNA reads TGTGCCAGCAGCCCCCCGAGGGGGAACACTGAAGCTTTCTTT.

The sample holds a few counts of this clonotype. The chain couples TRBV20-1 to TRBJ2-2; 9 positions agree with TRBD2. Germline assignment: CDR1 DFQATT and CDR2 SNEGSKA (reference sequence). This CDR3 contains 16 residues. V dropped 0 bases and J dropped 6; count of bases not matched to a gene: 8. In DNA, the CDR3 is TGCAGTGCTAGAGATCGGCGGGGGGGCTTCCCCGGGGAGCTGTTTTTT. Its translation is CSARDRRGGFPGELFF.

This clonotype was detected only a few times. The V and J genes are TRBV7-9 and TRBJ2-2; 7 nucleotides line up with TRBD1. V shed 4 bases and J 3 bases; nucleotides not matched to a gene: 2. The CDR3 consists of 14 residues. The germline V gene has CDR1 SEHNR and CDR2 FQNEAQ (reference sequence). CDR3 protein: CASSWDRDTGELFF. The DNA for the CDR3 is TGTGCCAGCAGCTGGGACAGAGACACCGGGGAGCTGTTTTTT.

This clonotype was counted a few times. V gene TRBV12-3 or TRBV12-4 combines with J gene TRBJ2-5, with 12 bases matching TRBD2. The CDR3 is 16 residues long. J lost 5 bases, V lost 4 bases, and 8 bases had no gene match. DNA of the CDR3: TGTGCCAGCAGTTCAGGACTAGCGGGACCGATCGAGACCCAGTACTTC. Its protein is CASSSGLAGPIETQYF.

The J gene is TRBJ2-5, the V gene TRBV5-1, with a possible D match to TRBD2 (6 bases). CDR1 SGHRS and CDR2 YFSETQ come from the germline V gene. With 0 bases removed from V and 5 bases from J, the gap between germline ends came to 8 bases. The CDR3 length is 13 residues. CDR3 residues: CASSLELAETQYF. In nucleotides, the CDR3 is TGCGCCAGCAGCTTGGAACTAGCTGAGACCCAGTACTTC.

The sample holds a few counts of this clonotype. J is TRBJ1-1 and V is TRBV10-3, with D maybe TRBD1 (6 bases). V lost 7 bases and J lost 2, with 11 bases in between. The CDR3 loop spans 13 amino acids. Per germline, CDR1 ENHRY and CDR2 SYGVKD. In nucleotides, the CDR3 is TGTGCCATCACCTTGGACAGTAACACTGAAGCTTTCTTT. Its translation: CAITLDSNTEAFF.

The chain couples TRBV20-1 to TRBJ1-5; TRBD1 might be the D (5 bases). Trimming left V 7 bases short and J 3 bases short, with 25 bases between. Germline lookup yields CDR1 DFQATT and CDR2 SNEGSKA (reference sequence). The CDR3 spans 17 residues. The CDR3: CSVMDTVRPVDNQPQHF. The CDR3 bases are TGCAGTGTGATGGACACCGTACGGCCGGTGGACAATCAGCCCCAGCATTTT.

The chain couples TRBV12-3 or TRBV12-4 to TRBJ2-7; TRBD1 aligns across 11 bases. With V trimmed by 7 bases and J by 5 bases, 10 bases remained unmatched. CDR3 size: 15 residues. The CDR3 loop is CASTQTRTGGDEQYF. The CDR3 bases are TGTGCCAGCACCCAAACCAGGACAGGGGGCGACGAGCAGTACTTC.

This clonotype occurred a few times. The V gene is TRBV6-1, the J gene TRBJ2-3, with a tentative D call TRBD1 (6 bases). Trimming removed 6 bases at V and 4 bases at J, with 23 bases between. This CDR3 contains 17 residues. Germline V gives CDR1 MNHNS, CDR2 SASEGT. The CDR3 nucleotides are TGTGCCAGCAGCCAAAGGCGACAGGCGGTCCATGCAGATACGCAGTATTTT. It codes for CASSQRRQAVHADTQYF.

This clonotype was counted many times. The chain joins TRBV15 to TRBJ2-5; 9 nucleotides align to TRBD1. J lost 4 bases, V lost 0 bases, and 6 bases had no gene match. CDR3 length: 16 residues. Germline CDR1 reads LNHNV; CDR2 reads YYDKDF (reference sequence). CDR3: CATSRDGQGLPETQYF. The CDR3 DNA sequence: TGTGCCACCAGCAGAGATGGACAGGGGCTCCCAGAGACCCAGTACTTC. The variable domain in full, with the rest retrieved from reference TRBV15 and TRBJ2-5, is DAMVIQNPRYQVTQFGKPVTLSCSQTLNHNVMYWYQQKSSQAPKLLFHYYDKDFNNEADTPDNFQSRRPNTSFCFLDIRSPGLGDTAMYLCATSRDGQGLPETQYFGPGTRLLVL.

This clonotype was detected a few times. The chain couples TRBV5-1 to TRBJ2-1, with D tentatively TRBD2 (5 bases). Germline V gene sequence: CDR1 SGHRS, CDR2 YFSETQ. This CDR3 is 15 amino acids long. V was shortened by 1 base and J by 6 bases, with 14 bases between the two germline ends. CDR3 sequence: CASSLLEGEGNEQFF. CDR3 bases: TGCGCCAGCAGCTTGTTAGAGGGAGAGGGCAATGAGCAGTTCTTC.

This clonotype has just a few counts. The V call is TRBV27, the J call TRBJ2-7, with 8 nucleotides matching TRBD1. Trimming cost V 0 bases and J 0 bases; bases outside gene matches: 4. Per germline, CDR1 MNHEY and CDR2 SMNVEV (reference sequence). The CDR3 consists of 16 residues. The CDR3 bases are TGTGCCAGCAGTTTATCGTTGGGGACAGGCTCCTACGAGCAGTACTTC. Encoded protein: CASSLSLGTGSYEQYF.

The chain employs TRBV25-1 and TRBJ2-2, with D unresolved. CDR1 MGHDK and CDR2 SYGVNS come from the germline V gene. This CDR3 region has 12 residues. Trimming took 4 bases from V and 9 from J, leaving 9 bases between them. CDR3 in amino acids: CASSGPPRELFF. DNA for the CDR3: TGTGCCAGCAGTGGACCCCCAAGGGAGCTGTTTTTT.

The chain has TRBV7-2 and TRBJ2-7; D is unclear. The CDR3 sequence is 12 residues long. Trimming took 1 base from V and 3 from J, leaving 4 bases between them. Germline CDR1 reads SGHTA; CDR2 reads FQGNSA. The CDR3: CASSLVSYEQYF. In DNA form, the CDR3 reads TGTGCCAGCAGCTTAGTGAGCTACGAGCAGTACTTC.

This clonotype was recorded at least ten times. The genes are TRBV11-2 and TRBJ2-7, with D possibly matching TRBD1 (6 bases). Germline assignment: CDR1 SGHAT and CDR2 FQNNGV. The CDR3 is 15 residues long. V lost 0 bases, J lost 8 bases, and 17 bases lay in between. Here the CDR3 reads CASSLDNYRASKQYF. CDR3 DNA sequence: TGTGCCAGCAGCTTAGATAATTACAGGGCGAGCAAGCAGTACTTC.

This clonotype was detected once. This chain joins TRBV19 and TRBJ1-2, with D hard to call. Germline assignment: CDR1 LNHDA and CDR2 SQIVND (reference sequence). The CDR3 covers 12 residues. Between the trimmed V and J ends, which lost 3 bases and 7 bases, there was a span of 9 bases. CDR3 bases: TGTGCCAGTAGTATTGATCCGGGTGGCTACACCTTC. Protein sequence: CASSIDPGGYTF.

The chain recombines TRBV19 with TRBJ2-6; D remains ambiguous. The V end lost 6 bases, the J end lost 0 bases, and 15 bases lay between the germline ends. The CDR3 runs to 17 residues. CDR1 is LNHDA and CDR2 is SQIVND in the germline V gene (reference sequence). CDR3 DNA sequence: TGTGCCAGTAGGGCCCCGGTCAGAATCTCTGGGGCCAACGTCCTGACTTTC. Its protein is CASRAPVRISGANVLTF. Variable domain in full (rest from reference TRBV19 and TRBJ2-6): DGGITQSPKYLFRKEGQNVTLSCEQNLNHDAMYWYRQDPGQGLRLIYYSQIVNDFQKGDIAEGYSVSREKKESFPLTVTSAQKNPTAFYLCASRAPVRISGANVLTFGAGSRLTVL.

The rearrangement joins TRBV4-1 to TRBJ2-7; 9 bases map to TRBD2. Germline lookup yields CDR1 MGHRA and CDR2 YSYEKL. The CDR3 sequence is 22 residues long. J lost 2 bases, V lost 0 bases, and 23 bases had no gene match. This CDR3 is CASSQDGEVLGVAGVLAYEQYF. As DNA, the CDR3 is TGCGCCAGCAGCCAAGACGGCGAGGTTCTAGGGGTAGCGGGAGTCCTAGCCTACGAGCAGTACTTC.

The genes are TRBV11-2 and TRBJ2-5; 7 bases are a match to TRBD1. This CDR3 is 15 amino acids long. Germline CDR1 SGHAT, CDR2 FQNNGV. Trimming took 5 bases from V and 0 from J; bases not matched to a gene: 6. CDR3 DNA: TGTGCCAGCAGCCCTCCGACAGGGTACCAAGAGACCCAGTACTTC. The encoded protein is CASSPPTGYQETQYF.

The chain employs TRBV7-9 and TRBJ1-6; no reliable D call. The CDR3 is made up of 14 amino acids. In germline, CDR1 is SEHNR, CDR2 FQNEAQ (reference sequence). V lost 1 base and J 8 bases, leaving 9 bases between the germline ends. The CDR3 here is CASSLGPSDSPLHF. The CDR3 DNA reads as TGTGCCAGCAGCTTAGGGCCATCGGATTCACCCCTCCACTTT.

Details on this clonotype: One end of the junction is discordant with germline, which a read error may explain. The chain is built from TRBV7-7 and TRBJ2-2, with TRBD1 identical over 7 bases. CDR1 SSHAT and CDR2 FNYEAQ come from the germline V gene (reference sequence). This CDR3 comprises 14 residues. The CDR3 region is CASSRQGATGELFF. As DNA, the CDR3 is TGTGCTAGCAGCAGACAGGGAGCGACCGGGGAGCTGTTTTTT.

This clonotype was observed a few times. The chain uses TRBV20-1 and TRBJ2-1; D is ambiguous. The CDR3 contains 13 residues. Trimming removed 5 bases at V and 7 bases at J, with 15 bases between. From germline, CDR1 is DFQATT and CDR2 SNEGSKA (reference sequence). The CDR3 DNA is TGCAGTGCTTCTGACCCAGGTAGAAATGAGCAGTTCTTC. Translating gives CSASDPGRNEQFF.

This rearrangement joins TRBV28 to TRBJ1-2; maybe TRBD1 (5 bases). The CDR3 covers 14 residues. Germline-derived CDR1 and CDR2 are MDHEN and SYDVKM. Trimming left V 3 bases short and J 2 bases short, with 10 bases between. The CDR3 DNA sequence: TGTGCCAGCAGTTTCGGGGCGCAGAACTATGGCTACACCTTC. Protein product: CASSFGAQNYGYTF.